Shown below are 11 T cell receptor beta chains from a single sample sequenced in a study of T cell repertoires in cytomegalovirus infection. From the reads, TCRdb called clonotypes with MiXCR, one entry per CDR3 protein. This table holds fewer than 550,000 distinct CDR3 sequences, approximately 31% found once. Sequenced input: PBMCs. These receptors all come from a human donor in good health (CMV status not recorded). Some clones in this sample may be carry-over from other donors' samples.

With regard to this clonotype: The junction does not match germline at one end; this may be a read error. The chain links TRBV4-1 to TRBJ2-2; D uncertain. The CDR3 runs to 15 residues. CDR1 and CDR2 (germline): MGHRA, YSYEKL. For the CDR3, the DNA is TGCGACAGCAGCCAAGAGACCTTTAACACCGGGGAGCTGTTTTTT. It is translated as CDSSQETFNTGELFF.

This clonotype was counted at least ten times. The chain couples TRBV7-2 to TRBJ2-5; D may be TRBD2 (5 bases). The length of the CDR3 is 14 residues. V was trimmed by 1 base and J by 4 bases, leaving 10 bases between them. Germline CDR1 is SGHTA and CDR2 is FQGNSA. CDR3 DNA sequence: TGTGCCAGCAGCTTAGGGCAGAGCGGAGAGACCCAGTACTTC. This sequence encodes CASSLGQSGETQYF.

This chain links TRBV6-5 with TRBJ2-6; 12 bases fit TRBD1. V was clipped by 8 bases and J by 0 bases; unmatched bases: 11. This CDR3 is 19 amino acids long. The germline CDR1 and CDR2 sequences are MNHEY and SVGAGI. Here the CDR3 reads CASVALGQGANSGANVLTF. For the CDR3, the DNA is TGTGCCAGCGTTGCCCTGGGACAGGGGGCCAACTCTGGGGCCAACGTCCTGACTTTC.

The V gene is TRBV20-1, the J gene TRBJ1-2; a possible D gene is TRBD1 (5 bases). This CDR3 has 16 amino acids. Deletions cut 0 bases from V and 4 bases from J, with 18 bases between. The germline V gene encodes CDR1 DFQATT and CDR2 SNEGSKA (reference sequence). CDR3 coding DNA: TGCAGTGCTAGAGATGGCGCGTGGGGCGGCACCTATGGCTACACCTTC. This codes for CSARDGAWGGTYGYTF.

In this sample, this clonotype turned up a few times. This rearrangement joins TRBV5-1 to TRBJ1-2; weak D call: TRBD1 (5 bases). The CDR3 runs to 14 residues. Germline CDR1 reads SGHRS; CDR2 reads YFSETQ. Trimming removed 3 bases from V and 2 bases from J, with 11 bases in between. The CDR3 here is CASSYEGLNYGYTF. In DNA, the CDR3 is TGCGCCAGCAGCTATGAGGGGTTGAACTATGGCTACACCTTC.

This clonotype has more than one count but fewer than ten. The J gene is TRBJ1-1, the V gene TRBV12-3 or TRBV12-4; 11 positions agree with TRBD1. This CDR3 spans 15 amino acids. Trimming cost V 2 bases and J 4 bases; bases outside gene matches: 3. CDR3 protein: CASSLLGQGGTEAFF. In nucleotides, the CDR3 is TGTGCCAGCAGTTTACTGGGACAGGGGGGCACTGAAGCTTTCTTT.

There are a few counts of this clonotype. J is TRBJ1-1 and V is TRBV7-9; 7 nucleotides align to TRBD1. Germline CDR1 reads SEHNR; CDR2 reads FQNEAQ (reference sequence). The CDR3 totals 15 residues. V lost 6 bases and J lost 2; bases outside the gene matches: 9. The CDR3 reads CASRSQKGANTEAFF. The DNA for the CDR3 is TGTGCCAGCAGATCTCAAAAGGGGGCAAACACTGAAGCTTTCTTT.

This chain links TRBV15 with TRBJ1-6; no firm D call. The germline V and J ends were trimmed by 6 bases and 0 bases, with 15 bases remaining between them. The CDR3 sequence is 17 residues long. Germline loops: CDR1 LNHNV, CDR2 YYDKDF (reference sequence). The CDR3 nucleotides read TGTGCCACCAGTGCCGGGCCCCTGAGCTCCTATAATTCACCCCTCCACTTT. This encodes CATSAGPLSSYNSPLHF.

The CDR3 DNA follows: TGTGCCAGCAGTTTACGGACTCCAGGCGAGCAGTACTTC. Protein sequence: CASSLRTPGEQYF. The rearrangement uses TRBV12-3 or TRBV12-4 and TRBJ2-7, with D possibly being TRBD2 (5 bases). V gave up 2 bases and J gave up 6 bases, with 11 bases separating them. This CDR3 has 13 residues.

This clonotype showed up just a few times. The chain links TRBV25-1 to TRBJ2-7; 9 bases map to TRBD1. Germline CDR1 reads MGHDK; CDR2 reads SYGVNS. V was clipped by 6 bases and J by 0 bases; unmatched bases: 6. This CDR3 is built from 15 residues. CDR3: CASRPQGASSYEQYF. The CDR3 DNA reads TGTGCCAGCAGGCCACAGGGGGCTAGCTCCTACGAGCAGTACTTC.

The chain couples TRBV12-3 or TRBV12-4 to TRBJ1-1; no clear D gene. The V and J ends lost 6 bases and 2 bases respectively, with 13 bases between them. This CDR3 is 14 amino acids long. Here the CDR3 DNA reads TGTGCCAGCAGCCCCGGATATGCCAACACTGAAGCTTTCTTT. Residues: CASSPGYANTEAFF.